The TCR beta chain under discussion was sequenced for a study of PD-L1 blockade in urothelial cancer (TCRdb year 2017). In the study overall: Therapy was started in the mid-2010s for all patients, and atezolizumab 1,200 mg was administered intravenously every 3 weeks. The study, an exploratory multi-omic analysis, examined somatic, immune and clinical correlates of response to PD-L1 blockade with atezolizumab in urothelial cancer. Progression-free survival longer than 6 months counted as durable clinical benefit, and TCR features were additionally tested against both progression-free and overall survival. Pretreatment blood TCR-seq was available for about 28 patients, at least one posttreatment blood collection was obtained for 25 or so patients, and tumor TCR-seq was available for 25 or so patients. About 90% of the roughly 29 patients were identified as males with urothelial cancer of bladder origin, and a prior smoking history was reported by 18 of 29 patients. Pretreatment tumor samples, along with matched peripheral blood collected serially before and after atezolizumab treatment, underwent TCR sequencing. Blood samples were analyzed 3 weeks after the start of treatment (second dose) and 6 weeks after the start of treatment. An ECOG performance status of 0 or 1 was recorded for the patients, and 0 to 3 prior chemotherapy regimens had been received by the patients. Durable clinical benefit was achieved by nine patients but not by the remaining 20. Blood samples gave median yields of approximately 130,000 T cells and over 80,000 unique TCRs, along with a median clonality of about 0.084. In the same patients, whole exome sequencing and RNA sequencing of pretreatment tumors were performed in addition to TCR sequencing.

A cohort of 25 to 35 patients with locally advanced or metastatic urothelial carcinoma, treated at Memorial Sloan Kettering on a trial protocol, was included. Peripheral blood mononuclear cells were collected pretreatment and during treatment, with between 1 and 8 total time points obtained per patient. The Qiagen DNeasy Blood extraction kit was used to purify genomic DNA from total PBMCs and from tumor samples. Collected pretreatment and during treatment, PBMCs were isolated and stored as previously described. Study-wide conclusions, independent of this receptor: Among patients with durable benefit, tumor-associated TCR clones showed greater expansion in peripheral blood 3 weeks after treatment started (n ≈ 20, p = 0.022). Small sample size (n ≈ 28) and many exploratory analyses mean the results are intended to be hypothesis-generating. A pretreatment peripheral blood TCR clonality below the median was linked to improved progression-free and overall survival.

The CDR3 numbers 16 residues from cysteine through phenylalanine. Only the CDR3 part of the read is kept: 48 bases, read in frame from the first base. According to the germline V gene (reference sequence), CDR1 reads SEHNR and CDR2 reads FQNEAQ. V has 4 bases trimmed and J has 3 bases trimmed; junction bases matching no gene number 6. In regard to this clone: The target of this receptor is not known. No qualities accompany the bases; no much larger clone lies one base away.

To estimate absolute template abundance from read counts, synthetic TCR analog templates were spiked into each PCR. TCRbeta CDR3 regions were amplified from genomic DNA with bias-controlled V and J gene primers using the immunoSEQ assay. Sequencing of rearranged TCRbeta segments was performed at approximately 20X coverage. As for how the authors treated the data: Clustering was used to correct sequencing errors, and CDR3s were annotated against IMGT so that V, D and J genes could be assigned. Downstream analyses used only productive TCRbeta rearrangements, leaving out any out-of-frame or stop-codon sequences. Clonality was computed as one minus Shannon entropy normalized by the log of the number of unique productive sequences. Fisher's exact test with Benjamini-Hochberg correction, at a threshold of adjusted p below 0.01, was used to find clones that differed between time points or between blood and tumor. TCRdb mirrors the immuneACCESS table, restricted to in-frame sequences. Some clones are absent from its copies; in checked studies, under half trace to an unresolved V gene, and the reason for the others is unknown. D and trimming were read from the DNA, whereas the V and J calls and clone size are those reported in that table. In all, the sample holds some 80,000 clones, and 87% of those were seen once. The ten largest clones add up to under 6% of the sample.

Here the chain combines TRBV7-9 and TRBJ2-7, with 13 central nucleotides matching TRBD2. The sample consisted of PBMCs, taken around atezolizumab (anti-PD-L1) treatment. This TCR was sampled from a woman in her seventies with urothelial cancer. The bases read TGTGCCAGCAGCTCCGGACTAGCGGGAGTTATCTACGAGCAGTACTTC. Translated, this is CASSSGLAGVIYEQYF.